Below, 23 T cell receptor beta chains from the same sample are listed, as sequenced in a study of shared clonotypes between healthy human individuals (dated by TCRdb to 2018 to 2020). Library creation used the immunoSEQ multiplex PCR assay. The clones in this table, taken by TCRdb from immuneACCESS, are in-frame only. Not every clone is retained; where verified, under half of the shortfall comes from an unresolved V gene, and the cause of the rest is unknown. The sample data list fewer than 850,000 clones, and less than 95% of these were observed just once. The ten largest clones add up to approximately 35% of the sample. The specimen was memory CD8+ T cells from PBMCs. The sample's cell subset or site label, in plain terms: CD45RO+ cells pooled with CCR7-negative TemRA cells. All receptors come from a man aged 18 to 29 in good health. Some clones in this sample may be carry-over from other donors' samples.

This chain links TRBV19 with TRBJ2-3, with 7 nucleotides matching TRBD2. Losses at the gene ends were 3 bases for V and 0 bases for J; bases not matched to a gene: 3. This CDR3 region has 15 residues. CDR1 and CDR2 (germline): LNHDA, SQIVND (reference sequence). In nucleotides, the CDR3 is TGTGCCAGTAGTATGACGGGGGGAAGCACAGATACGCAGTATTTT. This translates into CASSMTGGSTDTQYF.

This clone was seen a single time. The CDR3 region has the DNA TGTGCCAGCAGTCCCCAGACAGGGGGCGGAAACACCATATATTTT. Translated, it gives CASSPQTGGGNTIYF. The V gene is TRBV27, the J gene TRBJ1-3, with 10 positions matching TRBD1. V shed 5 bases, J shed 4 bases, and the junction held 5 bases outside the gene matches. The germline CDR1 and CDR2 sequences are MNHEY and SMNVEV (reference sequence). This CDR3 has 15 amino acids.

The chain couples TRBV7-6 to TRBJ1-5; 9 positions agree with TRBD1. This CDR3 region has 17 residues. V dropped 5 bases and J dropped 6; count of bases not matched to a gene: 14. Germline lookup yields CDR1 SGHVS and CDR2 FNYEAQ. This CDR3 reads CASSLNIRDRVTQPQHF. DNA for the CDR3: TGTGCCAGCAGCCTCAATATCCGGGACAGGGTTACTCAGCCCCAGCATTTT.

The chain couples TRBV7-2 to TRBJ2-5; D might be TRBD1 (5 bases). The CDR3 contains 17 residues. The germline V gene encodes CDR1 SGHTA and CDR2 FQGNSA. V lost 4 bases to trimming and J lost 2 bases, with 20 bases between them. The chain's CDR3 is CASSSPAFRTYQETQYF. The CDR3 bases are TGTGCCAGCAGCTCCCCGGCGTTCCGGACATATCAAGAGACCCAGTACTTC.

The rearrangement uses TRBV19 and TRBJ1-3; TRBD1 might be the D (5 bases). The CDR3 length is 14 residues. Trimming left V 9 bases short and J 0 bases short, with 12 bases between. Germline V CDR1 and CDR2: LNHDA, SQIVND (reference sequence). This CDR3 is CASWDLSSGNTIYF. The CDR3 DNA follows: TGTGCCAGCTGGGACTTAAGCTCTGGAAACACCATATATTTT.

The chain has TRBV7-9 and TRBJ2-7; the D gene could be TRBD1 or TRBD2 (5 bases each). Trimming shortened V by 2 bases and J by 2 bases, and 10 bases separated the two germline ends. Germline V gene data show CDR1 as SEHNR and CDR2 as FQNEAQ (reference sequence). The CDR3 spans 14 residues. The CDR3 nucleotides read TGTGCCAGCAGCTTACCTGGGGGAACCTACGAGCAGTACTTC. The encoded protein is CASSLPGGTYEQYF.

V is TRBV6-5 and J is TRBJ1-5; D remains unclear. This CDR3 has 15 residues. Germline V gene lookup returns CDR1 MNHEY and CDR2 SVGAGI. The V gene lost 6 bases and the J gene lost 3 bases, with 15 bases spanning the gap. As DNA, the CDR3 is TGTGCCAGCAGGGCGGGTAGGGTTTCCAATCAGCCCCAGCATTTT. This sequence encodes CASRAGRVSNQPQHF.

CDR3 DNA: TGTGCCAGCAGCCTCAGCTTAGCGGGACACCAAGAGACCCAGTACTTC. Protein: CASSLSLAGHQETQYF. The chain is built from TRBV13 and TRBJ2-5; 8 bases line up with TRBD2. Per the germline V gene, CDR1 is PRHDT and CDR2 is FYEKMQ (reference sequence). This CDR3 has 16 amino acids. V gave up 5 bases and J gave up 0 bases; unmatched junction bases: 8.

This clone was counted a single time. The V and J genes are TRBV5-6 and TRBJ2-7; D is perhaps TRBD1 or TRBD2 (6 bases each). Per germline, CDR1 SGHDT and CDR2 YYEEEE. Deletions cut 3 bases from V and 2 bases from J, with 18 bases between. The CDR3 contains 16 residues. The CDR3 coding sequence is TGTGCCAGCAGCTCGATAGGGGGGACACGGCCCTACGAGCAGTACTTC. This sequence encodes CASSSIGGTRPYEQYF.

The chain has TRBV19 and TRBJ1-5; D is ambiguous. V dropped 7 bases and J dropped 7 bases, with 17 bases sitting between them. This CDR3 comprises 14 residues. In germline, CDR1 is LNHDA, CDR2 SQIVND (reference sequence). Here the CDR3 reads CASMEVSDQQPQHF. The CDR3 region has the DNA TGTGCCAGTATGGAGGTAAGCGATCAACAGCCCCAGCATTTT. Combining the CDR3 with reference TRBV19 and TRBJ1-5 gives the whole variable domain DGGITQSPKYLFRKEGQNVTLSCEQNLNHDAMYWYRQDPGQGLRLIYYSQIVNDFQKGDIAEGYSVSREKKESFPLTVTSAQKNPTAFYLCASMEVSDQQPQHFGDGTRLSIL.

Note on this clone: At one end the junction does not follow the germline gene, possibly because of a read error. The V gene is TRBV19, the J gene TRBJ1-1; 8 bases match TRBD1. The CDR3 consists of 15 residues. Per germline, CDR1 LNHDA and CDR2 SQIVND (reference sequence). CDR3 nucleotide sequence: TGTGCCAGTAGTCTAGAACAGGGGGGTTACACTGAAGCTTTCTTT. It specifies CASSLEQGGYTEAFF.

The V gene is TRBV6-1, the J gene TRBJ2-5; a possible D gene is TRBD1 (5 bases). CDR3 length: 14 residues. Germline values: CDR1 MNHNS, CDR2 SASEGT. V lost 4 bases, J lost 5 bases, and 14 bases lay in between. The CDR3 protein is CASSVGRVGETQYF. In nucleotides, the CDR3 is TGTGCCAGCAGTGTGGGCAGGGTAGGGGAGACCCAGTACTTC.

The rearrangement uses TRBV7-9 and TRBJ2-2, with 7 bases identical to TRBD2. The J segment lost 7 bases and the V segment lost 1 base, leaving 6 bases of the junction unmatched. This CDR3 is built from 15 residues. The germline V gene has CDR1 SEHNR and CDR2 FQNEAQ (reference sequence). As DNA, the CDR3 is TGTGCCAGCAGCTTAGTTCTCGGCGGGAGCGGGGAGCTGTTTTTT. The encoded protein is CASSLVLGGSGELFF.

This rearrangement joins TRBV6-5 to TRBJ2-7; D not certain. The CDR3 sequence is 11 residues long. V gave up 0 bases and J gave up 6 bases, with 3 bases separating them. Germline V gene data show CDR1 as MNHEY and CDR2 as SVGAGI. Here the CDR3 reads CASSYSSEQYF. CDR3 nucleotide sequence: TGTGCCAGCAGTTACTCGAGCGAGCAGTACTTC.

The V and J genes are TRBV13 and TRBJ2-3; 8 bases align to TRBD2. Germline CDR1 reads PRHDT; CDR2 reads FYEKMQ (reference sequence). Trimming at V came to 3 bases and at J to 3 bases, leaving 5 bases not matched to a gene. CDR3 length: 15 residues. The CDR3: CASSFRGGPTDTQYF. Here the CDR3 DNA reads TGTGCCAGCAGCTTCCGCGGGGGGCCTACAGATACGCAGTATTTT.

This clone was seen more than once but under ten times. V gene TRBV15 combines with J gene TRBJ1-5; D gene ambiguous. The V end was cut by 0 bases, the J end by 1 base, with 10 bases between. Germline CDR1 and CDR2: LNHNV and YYDKDF (reference sequence). The CDR3 is 16 residues long. Here the CDR3 DNA reads TGTGCCACCAGCAGAGATCACTTCGACAGCAATCAGCCCCAGCATTTT. Protein product: CATSRDHFDSNQPQHF.

The J gene is TRBJ2-7, the V gene TRBV5-1; no clear D. Trimming left V 6 bases short and J 1 base short, with 5 bases between. The CDR3 length is 11 residues. Germline V lookup: CDR1 SGHRS, CDR2 YFSETQ. CDR3 loop: CASKGSYEQYF. In DNA, the CDR3 is TGCGCCAGCAAGGGTTCCTACGAGCAGTACTTC.

This rearrangement joins TRBV19 to TRBJ2-7, with D tentatively TRBD2 (5 bases). The CDR3 runs 14 residues. The germline V and J ends were trimmed by 2 bases and 3 bases, with 11 bases remaining between them. The germline V gene has CDR1 LNHDA and CDR2 SQIVND (reference sequence). CDR3 protein: CASSIRGIDYEQYF. The CDR3 DNA reads as TGTGCCAGTAGTATAAGAGGGATTGACTACGAGCAGTACTTC.

The chain has TRBV10-3 and TRBJ2-7, with D possibly TRBD2 on 7 matching bases. Germline V gene sequence: CDR1 ENHRY, CDR2 SYGVKD. V was clipped by 6 bases and J by 1 base, with 16 bases between them. This CDR3 comprises 15 residues. The CDR3 coding sequence is TGTGCCATCAGCGGGGGGCTAGCGGCATCCTACGAGCAGTACTTC. Encoded protein: CAISGGLAASYEQYF.

The chain combines TRBV19 with TRBJ2-2, with TRBD1 as a possible D gene (5 bases). Trimming took off 8 bases at V and 4 bases at J, with 17 bases between the two ends. Germline assignment: CDR1 LNHDA and CDR2 SQIVND (reference sequence). The CDR3 spans 15 residues. This CDR3 reads CASGALHQVTGELFF. CDR3 DNA: TGTGCCAGTGGGGCACTCCATCAGGTCACCGGGGAGCTGTTTTTT. Full variable domain (rest looked up from reference TRBV19 and TRBJ2-2): DGGITQSPKYLFRKEGQNVTLSCEQNLNHDAMYWYRQDPGQGLRLIYYSQIVNDFQKGDIAEGYSVSREKKESFPLTVTSAQKNPTAFYLCASGALHQVTGELFFGEGSRLTVL.

The V and J genes are TRBV5-1 and TRBJ2-2; no clear D gene. CDR1 is SGHRS, CDR2 YFSETQ, per germline. Deletions cut 4 bases from V and 4 bases from J, with 8 bases between. The length of the CDR3 is 13 residues. CDR3 sequence (DNA): TGCGCCAGCAGCACTTCAACCACCGGGGAGCTGTTTTTT. Amino acids: CASSTSTTGELFF.

The chain couples TRBV19 to TRBJ2-1; D remains ambiguous. Between the trimmed V and J ends, which lost 10 bases and 6 bases, there was a span of 10 bases. The CDR3 contains 11 residues. Germline V gene data show CDR1 as LNHDA and CDR2 as SQIVND (reference sequence). Written as DNA, the CDR3 is TGTGCCACCCGGTCTGTCAATGAGCAGTTCTTC. Translating it yields CATRSVNEQFF.

The gene calls are TRBV11-2 and TRBJ2-7, with TRBD1 matching 7 bases. The V gene end was trimmed by 3 bases and the J gene end by 5 bases; junction bases not matched to a gene: 4. CDR3 length: 13 residues. Germline CDR1 and CDR2: SGHAT and FQNNGV. For the CDR3, the DNA is TGTGCCAGCAGCTTTTACAGGGGAGACGAGCAGTACTTC. It translates to CASSFYRGDEQYF.